One and the same sample provided the 8 T cell receptor beta chains below, sequenced in a study of control samples from healthy donors and cancer patients. Clones were read by immunoSEQ multiplex PCR, and TCRdb kept only the in-frame ones, dropping some. The data show about 180,000 clones, nearly 90% seen once. Sequenced sample: blood. The receptors originated from a woman aged 45-59 years in good health.

This rearrangement joins TRBV28 to TRBJ1-4, with a weak D call TRBD1 (6 bases). V dropped 4 bases and J dropped 5 bases, with 14 bases sitting between them. The CDR3 is made up of 15 amino acids. Per germline, CDR1 MDHEN and CDR2 SYDVKM. The CDR3 region is CASSSPGTRNEKLFF. The CDR3 nucleotides are TGTGCCAGCAGTTCCCCCGGGACAAGAAATGAAAAACTGTTTTTT.

This chain joins TRBV28 and TRBJ1-1, with 7 bases aligning to TRBD1. CDR3 length equals 14 residues. Germline V CDR1 and CDR2: MDHEN, SYDVKM. The junction had 7 bases not matched to a gene; V was cut back by 6 bases and J by 3 bases. CDR3 coding DNA: TGTGCCAGCAGCCAAACAGGGGTGGACACTGAAGCTTTCTTT. Translated: CASSQTGVDTEAFF.

This clone was counted only a few times. The CDR3 nucleotides are TGTGCCTGGAGGGGGAACACTGAAGCTTTCTTT. This translates into CAWRGNTEAFF. This chain links TRBV30 with TRBJ1-1, with D uncertain. V was shortened by 3 bases and J by 1 base, with 3 bases between the two germline ends. CDR1 is GTSNPN and CDR2 is SVGIG in the germline V gene (reference sequence). The CDR3 contains 11 residues.

V is TRBV11-1 and J is TRBJ1-1; possibly TRBD1 for D (5 bases). The CDR3 runs 15 residues. Germline V gives CDR1 SGHAT, CDR2 FQDESV (reference sequence). Trimming took 3 bases from V and 4 from J, leaving 15 bases between them. The CDR3 DNA reads TGTGCCAGCAGCTTTCAGGGTGCCCTCACCACTGAAGCTTTCTTT. Translation gives CASSFQGALTTEAFF.

The gene calls are TRBV28 and TRBJ1-4; D call uncertain. The CDR3 consists of 15 residues. Germline V gene sequence: CDR1 MDHEN, CDR2 SYDVKM. The V gene lost 7 bases and the J gene lost 3 bases, with 15 bases spanning the gap. DNA for the CDR3: TGTGCCAGCACCACCACAATCCTCTCTAATGAAAAACTGTTTTTT. It specifies CASTTTILSNEKLFF.

V is TRBV7-2 and J is TRBJ1-3, with D unresolved. This CDR3 is built from 16 residues. V shed 1 base and J shed 0 bases, with 10 bases lying between them. The germline V gene has CDR1 SGHTA and CDR2 FQGNSA. Here the CDR3 reads CASSLVRSYSGNTIYF. In nucleotides, the CDR3 is TGTGCCAGCAGCTTAGTTAGGAGCTACTCTGGAAACACCATATATTTT.

J is TRBJ2-7 and V is TRBV9; D unclear. This CDR3 has 15 residues. The germline gives CDR1 SGDLS, CDR2 YYNGEE. Trimming took off 2 bases at V and 2 bases at J, with 14 bases between the two ends. This CDR3 reads CASSVSWQSPYEQYF. The CDR3 coding sequence is TGTGCCAGCAGCGTCTCGTGGCAGTCACCCTACGAGCAGTACTTC.

Details on this clone: The identical CDR3 is also encoded by other nucleotide sequences in the sample. The gene calls are TRBV4-3 and TRBJ2-3, with 10 bases matching TRBD2. V was pared by 0 bases and J by 1 base, with 1 base of the junction left unmatched. CDR1 and CDR2 (germline): LGHNA, YSLEER. The CDR3 loop spans 16 amino acids. The CDR3 protein is CASSQDLAGGTDTQYF. CDR3 coding DNA: TGCGCCAGCAGCCAAGATCTAGCGGGGGGCACAGATACGCAGTATTTT.